Presented here are 8 T cell receptor beta chains from one specimen sequenced in a study of regulatory T cells in long-lasting Graves disease. Noted time point: persistent/refractory GD, antithyroid drugs over 5 years with positive TRAb. With RNA extracted from PBMCs as input, the TCR library was made. Building the TCR beta libraries relied on iRepertoire HTBI primers, and CDR3 regions underwent Arm-PCR. A single record per CDR3 protein comes from TCRdb applying MiXCR to the multiplex PCR reads. The sample has a few hundred thousand distinct CDR3 sequences, 20% to 25% seen once. Material: peripheral blood mononuclear cells (PBMCs), obtained when the disease was refractory, from a patient treated with antithyroid drugs. The receptor set was obtained from a female donor with Graves disease.

This clonotype appeared a few times. This sequence joins TRBV12-3 or TRBV12-4 and TRBJ1-3; D gene ambiguous. Between the trimmed V and J ends, which lost 7 bases and 0 bases, there was a span of 4 bases. The CDR3 covers 12 residues. CDR3 nucleotides: TGTGCCAGCATTAGCTCTGGAAACACCATATATTTT. It is translated as CASISSGNTIYF.

Written as DNA, the CDR3 is TGTGCCAGCAGCAAGAGAGGAATAGGGGGGACTGAAGCTTTCTTT. Its translation is CASSKRGIGGTEAFF. V gene TRBV7-9 combines with J gene TRBJ1-1; TRBD1 might be the D (6 bases). This CDR3 contains 15 residues. Per the germline V gene, CDR1 is SEHNR and CDR2 is FQNEAQ (reference sequence). Between the trimmed V and J ends, which lost 5 bases and 5 bases, there was a span of 18 bases.

By share, this clonotype ranks as large (0.1 to 1%). Here the CDR3 reads CASSSPLGTLGGYEQYF. The CDR3 DNA is TGTGCCAGCAGCTCCCCCCTAGGGACACTTGGTGGGTACGAGCAGTACTTC. This chain links TRBV7-9 with TRBJ2-7, with D possibly being TRBD1 (6 bases). Trimming pared 4 bases from V and 4 bases from J, leaving 23 bases between. The CDR3 sequence is 17 residues long. The germline gives CDR1 SEHNR, CDR2 FQNEAQ (reference sequence). The variable domain in full, with the rest retrieved from reference TRBV7-9 and TRBJ2-7, is DTGVSQNPRHKITKRGQNVTFRCDPISEHNRLYWYRQTLGQGPEFLTYFQNEAQLEKSRLLSDRFSAERPKGSFSTLEIQRTEQGDSAMYLCASSSPLGTLGGYEQYFGPGTRLTVT.

This clonotype was seen many times. The chain is built from TRBV2 and TRBJ1-4; D possibly corresponds to TRBD1 (5 bases). This CDR3 spans 14 amino acids. CDR1 is SNHLY, CDR2 FYNNEI, per germline. V lost 2 bases to trimming and J lost 5 bases, with 9 bases between them. The CDR3 here is CASSERAGNEKLFF. Written as DNA, the CDR3 is TGTGCCAGCAGTGAACGGGCAGGGAATGAAAAACTGTTTTTT. The full variable domain, with the rest looked up from reference TRBV2 and TRBJ1-4, is EPEVTQTPSHQVTQMGQEVILRCVPISNHLYFYWYRQILGQKVEFLVSFYNNEISEKSEIFDDQFSVERPDGSNFTLKIRSTKLEDSAMYFCASSERAGNEKLFFGSGTQLSVL.

This chain uses TRBV6-1 with TRBJ2-5; 7 bases line up with TRBD1. V was pared by 6 bases and J by 5 bases, with 9 bases of the junction left unmatched. The CDR3 spans 14 residues. Germline V gene data show CDR1 as MNHNS and CDR2 as SASEGT. This CDR3 reads CASSRQGLGETQYF. The CDR3 nucleotides are TGTGCCAGCAGCCGACAGGGTTTGGGGGAGACCCAGTACTTC.

The chain carries TRBV19 and TRBJ1-6, with 12 nucleotides matching TRBD1. With V trimmed by 5 bases and J by 7 bases, 15 bases remained unmatched. CDR3 length: 19 residues. Germline loops: CDR1 LNHDA, CDR2 SQIVND (reference sequence). Written as DNA, the CDR3 is TGTGCCAGTAGTCGAGAGCTCCAGGGACAGGGGGCTGTAAATTCACCCCTCCACTTT. This sequence encodes CASSRELQGQGAVNSPLHF.

The chain joins TRBV7-9 to TRBJ1-1, with D perhaps matching TRBD1 (6 bases). The germline V and J ends were trimmed by 1 base and 5 bases, with 14 bases remaining between them. Looked up from germline, CDR1 is SEHNR and CDR2 is FQNEAQ (reference sequence). The CDR3 spans 15 residues. CDR3 bases: TGTGCCAGCAGCTTAGTGGGGGGGGCCAGGACTGAAGCTTTCTTT. Translation: CASSLVGGARTEAFF.

At least ten counts were recorded for this clonotype. The CDR3 loop reads CASSYSARSYEQYF. The DNA for the CDR3 is TGTGCCAGCAGTTACTCGGCCCGCTCCTACGAGCAGTACTTC. The chain uses TRBV6-5 and TRBJ2-7; D unresolved. V gave up 0 bases and J gave up 0 bases, with 6 bases separating them. This CDR3 contains 14 residues. Germline assignment: CDR1 MNHEY and CDR2 SVGAGI.